What follows are 31 T cell receptor beta chains derived from one specimen sequenced in a study of shared clonotypes between healthy human individuals. TCRdb keeps only in-frame clones here, not all; method: immunoSEQ multiplex PCR. The repertoire includes approximately 600,000 clones, 85% to 95% of them detected once, and approximately 0.11% sits in the top ten. It was CD45RO-negative cells, positively selected for CCR7, that made up naive CD8 cells, with terminally differentiated effector memory CD45RA+ cells excluded. The sequencing sample was made of naive CD8+ T cells sorted from blood. All receptors come from a woman in her twenties or thirties in good health.

V and J are TRBV13 and TRBJ2-7; D might be TRBD1 or TRBD2, each matching 5 bases. The CDR3 is 13 amino acids. CDR1 is PRHDT and CDR2 is FYEKMQ in the germline V gene (reference sequence). Trimming cost V 5 bases and J 5 bases, with 13 bases left between them. The CDR3 DNA sequence: TGTGCCAGCAGCAGAATCGGGACGCACGAGCAGTACTTC. This encodes CASSRIGTHEQYF.

This clone showed up just once. The chain combines TRBV27 with TRBJ2-1; possible D gene TRBD1, 5 bases. Germline lookup yields CDR1 MNHEY and CDR2 SMNVEV (reference sequence). Trimming removed 2 bases from V and 3 bases from J, with 8 bases in between. This CDR3 has 14 amino acids. The CDR3 is CASSLRGHYNEQFF. In DNA form, the CDR3 reads TGTGCCAGCAGTTTAAGGGGCCACTACAATGAGCAGTTCTTC.

This sequence joins TRBV29-1 and TRBJ1-3; D is ambiguous. The CDR3 length is 15 residues. Trimming left V 6 bases short and J 4 bases short, with 19 bases between. The V gene's germline CDR1 is SQVTM and CDR2 ANQGSEA. The CDR3 DNA is TGCAGCGTACCGGGCAGGCAGGAGGACGGAAACACCATATATTTT. Protein product: CSVPGRQEDGNTIYF.

This chain connects TRBV10-3 to TRBJ2-7; tentative D call: TRBD1 (6 bases). Per the germline V gene, CDR1 is ENHRY and CDR2 is SYGVKD. V lost 2 bases, J lost 3 bases, and 14 bases lay in between. This CDR3 spans 15 amino acids. CDR3 sequence reads: CAISEGASGDYEQYF. CDR3 coding DNA: TGTGCCATCAGTGAGGGAGCTTCAGGGGACTACGAGCAGTACTTC.

The V gene is TRBV27, the J gene TRBJ1-2; the D gene is possibly TRBD1 (5 bases). Germline assignment: CDR1 MNHEY and CDR2 SMNVEV (reference sequence). The CDR3 consists of 15 residues. Trimming removed 5 bases at V and 6 bases at J, with 19 bases between. The CDR3 coding sequence is TGTGCCAGCAGTCGGGCGGGTGGGGGAGTAGATGGCTACACCTTC. This gives the protein CASSRAGGGVDGYTF.

The chain has TRBV9 and TRBJ1-4; 7 nucleotides line up with TRBD1. Germline CDR1 reads SGDLS; CDR2 reads YYNGEE. This CDR3 contains 14 residues. Trimming at V came to 4 bases and at J to 4 bases, leaving 4 bases not matched to a gene. This CDR3 is CASSPWDSNEKLFF. CDR3 coding DNA: TGTGCCAGCAGCCCCTGGGACAGTAATGAAAAACTGTTTTTT.

The rearrangement uses TRBV10-3 and TRBJ2-5; D may be TRBD2 (6 bases). The J call is uncertain, as TRBJ2-7 better fits the DNA end. Germline loops: CDR1 ENHRY, CDR2 SYGVKD. This CDR3 has 16 amino acids. The CDR3 loop is CAISEIGGAVSYEQYF. For the CDR3, the DNA is TGTGCCATCAGTGAGATCGGGGGAGCGGTCTCCTACGAGCAGTACTTC.

The rearrangement links TRBV2 to TRBJ2-7, with 7 bases aligning to TRBD1. Per the germline V gene, CDR1 is SNHLY and CDR2 is FYNNEI. Trimming took 6 bases from V and 1 from J; bases not matched to a gene: 6. The CDR3 contains 14 residues. The CDR3 protein is CASRPGQFSYEQYF. CDR3 bases: TGTGCCAGCAGGCCGGGACAGTTTTCCTACGAGCAGTACTTC. The whole variable domain, remainder taken from reference TRBV2 and TRBJ2-7, is EPEVTQTPSHQVTQMGQEVILRCVPISNHLYFYWYRQILGQKVEFLVSFYNNEISEKSEIFDDQFSVERPDGSNFTLKIRSTKLEDSAMYFCASRPGQFSYEQYFGPGTRLTVT.

The rearrangement joins TRBV29-1 to TRBJ2-5, with D possibly being TRBD2 (6 bases). The last part of the DNA fits TRBJ2-7 better; the J call may be wrong. There are 13 residues in the CDR3. Per germline, CDR1 SQVTM and CDR2 ANQGSEA. The CDR3 reads CSVVVREGYEQYF. The CDR3 nucleotides are TGCAGCGTTGTGGTGCGGGAAGGCTACGAGCAGTACTTC.

The chain links TRBV28 to TRBJ2-7, with 8 bases aligning to TRBD2. Looked up from germline, CDR1 is MDHEN and CDR2 is SYDVKM. The trim removed 8 bases at V and 0 bases at J, leaving 6 bases unmatched. The CDR3 has 14 amino acids. CDR3 sequence (DNA): TGTGCCAGCTGGCCGAGCGGGAGCTCCTACGAGCAGTACTTC. Encoded protein: CASWPSGSSYEQYF. The complete variable domain, with remaining parts taken from reference TRBV28 and TRBJ2-7, reads DVKVTQSSRYLVKRTGEKVFLECVQDMDHENMFWYRQDPGLGLRLIYFSYDVKMKEKGDIPEGYSVSREKKERFSLILESASTNQTSMYLCASWPSGSSYEQYFGPGTRLTVT.

The gene calls are TRBV10-1 and TRBJ2-3; the match to TRBD2 covers 8 bases. Germline assignment: CDR1 WNHNN and CDR2 SYGVQD (reference sequence). The CDR3 runs 16 residues. Trimming cost V 6 bases and J 0 bases; bases outside gene matches: 8. CDR3 bases: TGCGCCAGCAGCGATACCGCTAGCGGGAGCACAGATACGCAGTATTTT. Translating it yields CASSDTASGSTDTQYF.

The genes are TRBV7-9 and TRBJ2-1; 8 bases line up with TRBD1. This CDR3 is 15 amino acids long. The trim removed 8 bases at V and 5 bases at J, leaving 11 bases unmatched. The germline V gene encodes CDR1 SEHNR and CDR2 FQNEAQ (reference sequence). CDR3 sequence (DNA): TGTGCCAGCTTTTTGGGGACAGGAATTCACAATGAGCAGTTCTTC. Translated: CASFLGTGIHNEQFF.

The CDR3 region is CASSLDRGLSTGELFF. CDR3 nucleotide sequence: TGTGCCAGCAGCTTAGACAGGGGGCTATCAACCGGGGAGCTGTTTTTT. This chain joins TRBV11-2 and TRBJ2-2; 8 bases are shared with TRBD1. The CDR3 has 16 amino acids. The trim removed 0 bases at V and 5 bases at J, leaving 5 bases unmatched. CDR1 is SGHAT, CDR2 FQNNGV, per germline.

This chain connects TRBV14 to TRBJ1-2, with D possibly matching TRBD1 (5 bases). The CDR3 loop spans 11 amino acids. Germline V gene lookup returns CDR1 SGHDN and CDR2 FVKESK. The germline V and J ends were trimmed by 2 bases and 7 bases, with 5 bases remaining between them. The CDR3 reads CASSQTGGYTF. The DNA for the CDR3 is TGTGCCAGCAGCCAAACAGGTGGCTACACCTTC. Filled out from reference TRBV14 and TRBJ1-2, the complete variable domain reads EAGVTQFPSHSVIEKGQTVTLRCDPISGHDNLYWYRRVMGKEIKFLLHFVKESKQDESGMPNNRFLAERTGGTYSTLKVQPAELEDSGVYFCASSQTGGYTFGSGTRLTVV.

This sequence joins TRBV27 and TRBJ2-1; 8 bases map to TRBD2. V lost 8 bases, J lost 3 bases, and 9 bases stayed unmatched. This CDR3 is 15 amino acids long. Germline V gene data show CDR1 as MNHEY and CDR2 as SMNVEV (reference sequence). In DNA, the CDR3 is TGTGCCAGCCCCAAGGGCGGGAGGATCTACAATGAGCAGTTCTTC. Translated, it gives CASPKGGRIYNEQFF.

CDR3 bases: TGCGCCAGCAGCCAAGGTCCAATGGGCCGTGAAGCTTTCTTT. Encoded protein: CASSQGPMGREAFF. This rearrangement joins TRBV4-1 to TRBJ1-1; D ambiguous. CDR1 MGHRA and CDR2 YSYEKL come from the germline V gene. Deletions cut 1 base from V and 7 bases from J, with 13 bases between. CDR3 length: 14 amino acids.

The chain links TRBV27 to TRBJ2-3; 9 positions agree with TRBD1. The V segment lost 7 bases and the J segment 4 bases; nucleotides outside the gene matches: 9. CDR1 MNHEY and CDR2 SMNVEV come from the germline V gene (reference sequence). This CDR3 is 15 amino acids long. The CDR3 region has the DNA TGTGCCAGCAAGACTCGGACAGGGGCAGCAGATACGCAGTATTTT. It translates to CASKTRTGAADTQYF.

Notes on this clone: The same CDR3 also results from other DNA sequences found in this sample. The chain is built from TRBV9 and TRBJ2-3; possibly TRBD1 or TRBD2 for D (6 bases each). The CDR3 extends over 14 amino acids. Trimming stripped 2 bases from V and 6 bases from J, with 13 bases between. Looked up from germline, CDR1 is SGDLS and CDR2 is YYNGEE. The CDR3 is CASSVGGGSDTQYF. CDR3 coding DNA: TGTGCCAGCAGCGTCGGGGGCGGTTCGGATACGCAGTATTTT.

The rearrangement joins TRBV28 to TRBJ2-2, with D unresolved. Germline CDR1 MDHEN, CDR2 SYDVKM. The CDR3 consists of 17 residues. The ends were cut back, 5 bases at V and 3 bases at J, with 19 bases in the middle. In DNA, the CDR3 is TGTGCCAGCAGTCAACACACCTCTAGAGACTACACCGGGGAGCTGTTTTTT. Translated: CASSQHTSRDYTGELFF.

The rearrangement joins TRBV27 to TRBJ1-2, with TRBD1 matching over 7 bases. The CDR3 spans 14 residues. Trimming cost V 2 bases and J 2 bases; bases outside gene matches: 2. In germline, CDR1 is MNHEY, CDR2 SMNVEV (reference sequence). CDR3: CASSLNRGNYGYTF. The CDR3 nucleotides read TGTGCCAGCAGTTTAAACAGGGGAAACTATGGCTACACCTTC.

The chain recombines TRBV4-1 with TRBJ1-2; maybe TRBD1 (6 bases). The CDR3 has 16 residues. CDR1 and CDR2 (germline): MGHRA, YSYEKL. Trimming took 2 bases from V and 7 from J, leaving 20 bases between them. CDR3 in amino acids: CASSQIGTLGRGGYTF. CDR3 coding DNA: TGCGCCAGCAGCCAAATCGGGACATTAGGGAGAGGTGGCTACACCTTC.

This rearrangement joins TRBV5-1 to TRBJ2-3; D is possibly TRBD2 (6 bases). From germline, CDR1 is SGHRS and CDR2 YFSETQ. Trimming took 4 bases from V and 7 from J, leaving 19 bases between them. This CDR3 contains 15 residues. The CDR3 DNA reads TGCGCCAGCAGCGTCCGCGGGGATGGTTATAATACGCAGTATTTT. The encoded protein is CASSVRGDGYNTQYF. Drawing the rest from reference TRBV5-1 and TRBJ2-3, the complete variable domain is KAGVTQTPRYLIKTRGQQVTLSCSPISGHRSVSWYQQTPGQGLQFLFEYFSETQRNKGNFPGRFSGRQFSNSRSEMNVSTLELGDSALYLCASSVRGDGYNTQYFGPGTRLTVL.

A few counts support this clone. CDR3 coding DNA: TGTGCCAGCAGTTTACCAGCGGCTCCCTACGAGCAGTACTTC. This gives the protein CASSLPAAPYEQYF. The chain has TRBV27 and TRBJ2-7, with D possibly matching TRBD2 (5 bases). CDR1 and CDR2 (germline): MNHEY, SMNVEV (reference sequence). The CDR3 covers 14 residues. Trimming took off 2 bases at V and 2 bases at J, with 10 bases between the two ends.

The chain couples TRBV9 to TRBJ1-1; D unresolved. The germline V gene has CDR1 SGDLS and CDR2 YYNGEE. This CDR3 contains 14 residues. V lost 0 bases and J lost 4, with 10 bases in between. This chain's CDR3 is CASSVDLRGTEAFF. The CDR3 nucleotides are TGTGCCAGCAGCGTAGACCTCCGTGGCACTGAAGCTTTCTTT.

This clone appeared a single time. Other DNA sequences within the sample encode an identical CDR3. The rearrangement links TRBV30 to TRBJ1-5; TRBD1 aligns across 7 bases. CDR3 size: 14 residues. Losses at the gene ends were 4 bases for V and 1 base for J; bases not matched to a gene: 4. Germline V gives CDR1 GTSNPN, CDR2 SVGIG (reference sequence). CDR3 residues: CAWNPTGSNQPQHF. The DNA of the CDR3 is TGTGCCTGGAACCCGACAGGGAGCAATCAGCCCCAGCATTTT.

V gene TRBV15 combines with J gene TRBJ1-5; D might be TRBD1 (5 bases). Germline V gene lookup returns CDR1 LNHNV and CDR2 YYDKDF (reference sequence). V lost 0 bases and J 7 bases, leaving 10 bases between the germline ends. The CDR3 has 14 amino acids. CDR3 coding DNA: TGTGCCACCAGCAGAGAAGCAGGGAACCAGCCCCAGCATTTT. Amino acid sequence: CATSREAGNQPQHF.

The V call is TRBV27, the J call TRBJ1-5, with TRBD1 as a possible D gene (6 bases). The V end lost 4 bases, the J end lost 2 bases, and 15 bases lay between the germline ends. Germline V CDR1 and CDR2: MNHEY, SMNVEV (reference sequence). The CDR3 contains 16 residues. The CDR3 loop reads CASSSGAGEGNQPQHF. The CDR3 nucleotides read TGTGCCAGCAGTTCCGGGGCAGGGGAGGGCAATCAGCCCCAGCATTTT.

The chain carries TRBV19 and TRBJ2-1; 9 bases map to TRBD2. J was trimmed by 0 bases and V by 4 bases; bases with no gene match: 7. Germline-derived CDR1 and CDR2 are LNHDA and SQIVND (reference sequence). The CDR3 is made up of 17 amino acids. In DNA, the CDR3 is TGTGCCAGTAGTACCCCGCGGGGGGGTTCCTCCTACAATGAGCAGTTCTTC. The encoded protein is CASSTPRGGSSYNEQFF.

The chain combines TRBV28 with TRBJ2-1; D ambiguous. This CDR3 is 13 amino acids long. CDR1 and CDR2 (germline): MDHEN, SYDVKM. Trimming cost V 8 bases and J 5 bases, with 13 bases left between them. CDR3 loop: CASVRPGDNEQFF. CDR3 bases: TGTGCCAGCGTTCGTCCCGGAGACAATGAGCAGTTCTTC.

The J gene is TRBJ2-7, the V gene TRBV23-1; no clear D gene. TRBV23-1 is sorted into the ORF group, with uncertain function. The CDR3 has 14 amino acids. V was clipped by 0 bases and J by 2 bases, with 8 bases between them. For the CDR3, the DNA is TGCGCCAGCAGTCAATCGGCACATACCTACGAGCAGTACTTC. This translates into CASSQSAHTYEQYF.

About this clone: Other DNA sequences in this sample translate to the same CDR3. The CDR3, as DNA: TGTGCCAGCAGCTTAGGGGGATCCTCCTACGAGCAGTACTTC. This sequence encodes CASSLGGSSYEQYF. This sequence joins TRBV5-6 and TRBJ2-7; tentatively, D is TRBD1 (6 bases). Germline CDR1 reads SGHDT; CDR2 reads YYEEEE. The CDR3 length is 14 residues. V was pared by 2 bases and J by 0 bases, with 9 bases between.